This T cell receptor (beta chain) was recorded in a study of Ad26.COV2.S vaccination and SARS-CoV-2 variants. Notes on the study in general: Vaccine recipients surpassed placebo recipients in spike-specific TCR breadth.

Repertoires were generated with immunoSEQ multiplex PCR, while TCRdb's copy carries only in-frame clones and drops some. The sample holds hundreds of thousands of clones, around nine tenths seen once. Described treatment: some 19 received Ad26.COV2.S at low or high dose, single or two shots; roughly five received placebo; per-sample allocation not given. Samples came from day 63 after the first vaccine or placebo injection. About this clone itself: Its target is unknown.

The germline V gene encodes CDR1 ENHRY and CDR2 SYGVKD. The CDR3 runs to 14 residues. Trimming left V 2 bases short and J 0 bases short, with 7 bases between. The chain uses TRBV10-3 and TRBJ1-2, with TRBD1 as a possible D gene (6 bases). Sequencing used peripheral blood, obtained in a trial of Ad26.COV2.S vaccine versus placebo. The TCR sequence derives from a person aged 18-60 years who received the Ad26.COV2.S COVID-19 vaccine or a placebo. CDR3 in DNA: TGTGCCATCAGTGAGAGGGGGGCTAACTATGGCTACACCTTC. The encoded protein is CAISERGANYGYTF.